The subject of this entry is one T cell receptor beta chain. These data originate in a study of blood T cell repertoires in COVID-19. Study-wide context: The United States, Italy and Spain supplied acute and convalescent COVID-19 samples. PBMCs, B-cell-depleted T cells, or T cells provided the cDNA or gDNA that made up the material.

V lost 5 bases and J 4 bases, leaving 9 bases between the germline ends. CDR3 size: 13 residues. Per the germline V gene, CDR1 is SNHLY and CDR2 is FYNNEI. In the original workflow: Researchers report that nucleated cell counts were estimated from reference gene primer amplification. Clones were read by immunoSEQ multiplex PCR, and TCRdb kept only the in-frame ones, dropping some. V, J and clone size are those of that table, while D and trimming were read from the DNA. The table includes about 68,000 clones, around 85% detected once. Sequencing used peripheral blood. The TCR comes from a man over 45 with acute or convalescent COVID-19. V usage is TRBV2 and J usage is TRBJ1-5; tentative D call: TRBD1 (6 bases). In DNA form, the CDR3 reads TGTGCCAGCAGTCCCCAGGGGAATCAGCCCCAGCATTTT. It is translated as CASSPQGNQPQHF. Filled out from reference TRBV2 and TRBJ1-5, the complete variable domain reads EPEVTQTPSHQVTQMGQEVILRCVPISNHLYFYWYRQILGQKVEFLVSFYNNEISEKSEIFDDQFSVERPDGSNFTLKIRSTKLEDSAMYFCASSPQGNQPQHFGDGTRLSIL.